The 4 T cell receptor beta chains presented below share a single source sample, sequenced in a study of cytomegalovirus exposure and HLA in healthy donors. Primers for the PCR totalled 60 Vbeta and 13 Jbeta. Method: immunoSEQ multiplex PCR; TCRdb's copy keeps in-frame clones and lacks some. The table records about 80,000 clones, approximately 60% of them present only once. Sample: PBMCs. The receptors derive from a male donor in good health and CMV-seropositive.

This clone has just one count. The chain joins TRBV6-5 to TRBJ1-1, with 8 bases that match TRBD1. This CDR3 is built from 13 residues. Germline V lookup: CDR1 MNHEY, CDR2 SVGAGI. V lost 10 bases, J lost 1 base, and 5 bases stayed unmatched. The CDR3 loop is CAIQGAGNTEAFF. CDR3 DNA: TGTGCCATTCAGGGGGCCGGGAACACTGAAGCTTTCTTT.

CDR3 sequence reads: CASSTDRSYQPQHF. CDR3 bases: TGCGCCAGCAGCACAGACAGATCCTATCAGCCCCAGCATTTT. The gene calls are TRBV4-1 and TRBJ1-5, with a weak D call TRBD1 (5 bases). V dropped 5 bases and J dropped 5 bases, with 13 bases sitting between them. This CDR3 is built from 14 residues. Germline V gene sequence: CDR1 MGHRA, CDR2 YSYEKL.

The genes are TRBV15 and TRBJ2-1; 8 bases agree with TRBD2. V shed 5 bases and J 1 base; nucleotides not matched to a gene: 4. Germline V gene data show CDR1 as LNHNV and CDR2 as YYDKDF (reference sequence). The CDR3 extends over 15 amino acids. The CDR3 here is CATSGSGVSYNEQFF. CDR3 coding DNA: TGTGCCACCAGCGGTAGCGGGGTTTCCTACAATGAGCAGTTCTTC. Full variable domain (rest looked up from reference TRBV15 and TRBJ2-1): DAMVIQNPRYQVTQFGKPVTLSCSQTLNHNVMYWYQQKSSQAPKLLFHYYDKDFNNEADTPDNFQSRRPNTSFCFLDIRSPGLGDTAMYLCATSGSGVSYNEQFFGPGTRLTVL.

This chain connects TRBV5-6 to TRBJ1-2; 11 positions match TRBD1. Germline values: CDR1 SGHDT, CDR2 YYEEEE. The CDR3 has 16 amino acids. The junction had 8 bases not matched to a gene; V was cut back by 2 bases and J by 5 bases. The CDR3 DNA follows: TGTGCCAGCAGCTTCCGGACAGGGGGCGCGCAATATGGCTACACCTTC. It translates to CASSFRTGGAQYGYTF.